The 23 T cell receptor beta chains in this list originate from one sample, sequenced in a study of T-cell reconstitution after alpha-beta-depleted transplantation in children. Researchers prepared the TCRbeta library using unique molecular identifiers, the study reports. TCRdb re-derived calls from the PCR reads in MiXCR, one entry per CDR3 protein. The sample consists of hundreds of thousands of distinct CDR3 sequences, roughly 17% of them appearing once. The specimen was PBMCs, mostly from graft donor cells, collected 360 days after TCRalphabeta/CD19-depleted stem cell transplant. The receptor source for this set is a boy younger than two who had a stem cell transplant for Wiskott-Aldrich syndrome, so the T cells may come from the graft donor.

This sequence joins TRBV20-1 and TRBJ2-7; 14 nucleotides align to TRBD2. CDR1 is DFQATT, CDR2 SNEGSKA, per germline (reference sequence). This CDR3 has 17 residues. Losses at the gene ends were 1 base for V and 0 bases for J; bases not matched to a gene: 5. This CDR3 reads CSARGLAGGRSSYEQYF. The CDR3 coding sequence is TGCAGTGCTAGAGGACTAGCGGGAGGGAGGAGCTCCTACGAGCAGTACTTC.

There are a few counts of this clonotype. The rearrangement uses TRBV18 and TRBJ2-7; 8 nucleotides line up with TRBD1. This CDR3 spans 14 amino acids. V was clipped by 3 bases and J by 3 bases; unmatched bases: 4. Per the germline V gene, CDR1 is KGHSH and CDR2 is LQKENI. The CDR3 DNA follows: TGTGCCAGCTCACCCGGGACAGGCCTCTACGAGCAGTACTTC. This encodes CASSPGTGLYEQYF.

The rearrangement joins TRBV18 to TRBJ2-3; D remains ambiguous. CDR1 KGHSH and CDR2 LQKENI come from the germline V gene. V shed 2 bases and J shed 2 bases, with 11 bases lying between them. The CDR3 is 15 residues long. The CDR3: CASSPMRLSTDTQYF. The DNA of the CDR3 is TGTGCCAGCTCACCAATGAGATTGTCCACAGATACGCAGTATTTT.

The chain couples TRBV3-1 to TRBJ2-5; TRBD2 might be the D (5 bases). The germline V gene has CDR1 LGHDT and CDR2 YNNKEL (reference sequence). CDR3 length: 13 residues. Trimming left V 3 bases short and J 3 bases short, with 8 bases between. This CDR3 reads CASSHGGKETQYF. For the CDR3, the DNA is TGTGCCAGCAGCCACGGAGGAAAAGAGACCCAGTACTTC.

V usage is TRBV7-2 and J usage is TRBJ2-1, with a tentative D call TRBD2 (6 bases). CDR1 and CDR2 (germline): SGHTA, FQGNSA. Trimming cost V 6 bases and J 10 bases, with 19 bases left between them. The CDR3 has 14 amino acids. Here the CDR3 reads CASRKRRELKEQFF. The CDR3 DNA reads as TGTGCCAGCAGAAAACGGCGGGAATTGAAGGAGCAGTTCTTC.

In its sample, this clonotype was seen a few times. Written as DNA, the CDR3 is TGTGCCAGCAGTTTAGTTGCGGAACGGGGAGAGACCCAGTACTTC. This gives the protein CASSLVAERGETQYF. This chain links TRBV12-3 or TRBV12-4 with TRBJ2-5; TRBD2 is a possible D gene (5 bases). V was pared by 1 base and J by 4 bases, with 13 bases between. The CDR3 contains 15 residues.

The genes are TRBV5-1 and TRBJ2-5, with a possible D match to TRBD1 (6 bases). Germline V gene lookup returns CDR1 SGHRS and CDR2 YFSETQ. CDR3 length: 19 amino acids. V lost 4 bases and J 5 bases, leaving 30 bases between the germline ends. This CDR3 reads CASSQFIYLGHRAEETQYF. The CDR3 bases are TGCGCCAGCAGCCAATTCATCTACCTTGGGCACAGGGCGGAGGAGACCCAGTACTTC.

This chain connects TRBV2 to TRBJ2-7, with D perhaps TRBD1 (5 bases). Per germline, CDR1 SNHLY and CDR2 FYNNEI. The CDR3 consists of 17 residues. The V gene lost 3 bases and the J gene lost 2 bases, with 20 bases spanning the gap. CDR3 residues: CASSEELRATAAYEQYF. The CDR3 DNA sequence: TGTGCCAGCAGTGAGGAGTTAAGAGCGACAGCCGCCTACGAGCAGTACTTC.

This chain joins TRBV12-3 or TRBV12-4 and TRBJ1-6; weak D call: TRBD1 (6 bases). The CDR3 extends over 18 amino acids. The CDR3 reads CTCSLTQGGGPGDSPLHF. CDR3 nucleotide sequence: TGTACCTGCAGTTTAACCCAAGGTGGGGGGCCAGGGGATTCACCCCTCCACTTT.

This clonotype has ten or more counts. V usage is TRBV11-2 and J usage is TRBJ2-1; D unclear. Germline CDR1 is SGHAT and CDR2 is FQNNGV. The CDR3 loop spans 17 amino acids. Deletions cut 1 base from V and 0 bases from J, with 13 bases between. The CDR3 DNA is TGTGCCAGCAGCTTAGGTTGGGTGCGGAGCTCCTACAATGAGCAGTTCTTC. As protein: CASSLGWVRSSYNEQFF.

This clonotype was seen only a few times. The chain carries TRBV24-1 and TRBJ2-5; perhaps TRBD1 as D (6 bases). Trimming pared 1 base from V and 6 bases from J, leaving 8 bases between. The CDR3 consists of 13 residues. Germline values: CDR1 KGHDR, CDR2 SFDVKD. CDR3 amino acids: CATSDFTGKTQYF. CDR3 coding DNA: TGTGCCACCAGTGATTTCACAGGGAAGACCCAGTACTTC.

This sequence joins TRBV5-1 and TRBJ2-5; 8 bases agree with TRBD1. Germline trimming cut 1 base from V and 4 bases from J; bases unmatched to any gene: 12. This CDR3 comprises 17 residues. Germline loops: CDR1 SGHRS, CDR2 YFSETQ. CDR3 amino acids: CASSLPGGVSPGETQYF. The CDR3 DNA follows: TGCGCCAGCAGCTTGCCAGGGGGCGTTTCCCCCGGAGAGACCCAGTACTTC.

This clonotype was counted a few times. The DNA for the CDR3 is TGTGCCAGCAGCTTCGTCGCAGGGGATACGCAGTATTTT. This sequence encodes CASSFVAGDTQYF. The rearrangement uses TRBV7-9 and TRBJ2-3; D may be TRBD1 (5 bases). The CDR3 is 13 amino acids. The germline V gene encodes CDR1 SEHNR and CDR2 FQNEAQ (reference sequence). Trimming took off 3 bases at V and 6 bases at J, with 10 bases between the two ends.

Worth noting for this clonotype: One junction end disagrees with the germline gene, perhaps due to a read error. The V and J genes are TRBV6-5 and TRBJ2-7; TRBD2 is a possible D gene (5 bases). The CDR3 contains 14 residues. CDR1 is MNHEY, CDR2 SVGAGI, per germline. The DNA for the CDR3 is TGTGCCAGCAGTTATAGGGCGTCGGGATACGAGCTGTACTTC. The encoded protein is CASSYRASGYELYF.

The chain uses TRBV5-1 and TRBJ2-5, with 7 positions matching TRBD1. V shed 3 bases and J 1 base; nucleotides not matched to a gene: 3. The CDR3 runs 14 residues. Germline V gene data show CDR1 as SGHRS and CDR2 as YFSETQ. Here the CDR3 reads CASSWTGPQETQYF. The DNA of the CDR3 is TGCGCCAGCAGCTGGACAGGCCCCCAAGAGACCCAGTACTTC.

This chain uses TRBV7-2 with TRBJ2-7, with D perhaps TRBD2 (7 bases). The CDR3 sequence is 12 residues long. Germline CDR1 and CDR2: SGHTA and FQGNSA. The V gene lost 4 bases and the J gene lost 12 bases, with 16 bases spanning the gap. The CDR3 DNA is TGTGCCAGCAGCTCTAAGCGGGACATTCTGTACTTC. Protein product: CASSSKRDILYF.

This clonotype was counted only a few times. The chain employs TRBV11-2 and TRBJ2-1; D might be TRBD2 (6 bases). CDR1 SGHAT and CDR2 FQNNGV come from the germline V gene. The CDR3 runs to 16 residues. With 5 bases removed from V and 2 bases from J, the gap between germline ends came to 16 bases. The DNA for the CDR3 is TGTGCCAGCAGCCCCCTTACGGGAGTCCCCTACAATGAGCAGTTCTTC. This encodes CASSPLTGVPYNEQFF.

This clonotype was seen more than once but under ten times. The CDR3, as DNA: TGTGCCAGCAGCGTAGCTAAGACTAGCTACGATACGCAGTATTTT. Its translation: CASSVAKTSYDTQYF. The chain has TRBV9 and TRBJ2-3; 7 bases align to TRBD2. The V gene's germline CDR1 is SGDLS and CDR2 YYNGEE. V shed 0 bases, J shed 6 bases, and the junction held 7 bases outside the gene matches. The CDR3 sequence is 15 residues long.

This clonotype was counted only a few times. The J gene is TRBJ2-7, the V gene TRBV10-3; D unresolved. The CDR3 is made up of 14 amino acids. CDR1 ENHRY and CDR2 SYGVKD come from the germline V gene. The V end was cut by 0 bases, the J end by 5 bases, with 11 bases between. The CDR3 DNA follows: TGTGCCATCAGTGAGTCTTTAAGGCACAACGAGCAGTACTTC. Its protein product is CAISESLRHNEQYF.

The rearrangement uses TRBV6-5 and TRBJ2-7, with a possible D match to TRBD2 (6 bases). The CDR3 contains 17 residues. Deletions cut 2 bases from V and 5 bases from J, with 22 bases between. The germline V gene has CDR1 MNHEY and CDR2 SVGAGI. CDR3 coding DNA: TGTGCCAGCAGTTACGGGGGGAGAAACAGCCGGATTGACGAGCAGTACTTC. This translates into CASSYGGRNSRIDEQYF.

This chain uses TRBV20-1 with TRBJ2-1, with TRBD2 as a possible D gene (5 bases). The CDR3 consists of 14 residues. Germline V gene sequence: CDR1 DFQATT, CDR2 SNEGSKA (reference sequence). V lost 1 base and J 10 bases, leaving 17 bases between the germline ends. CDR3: CSARGHSRALEQFF. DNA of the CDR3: TGCAGTGCTAGAGGACATTCGCGGGCCCTAGAGCAGTTCTTC.

The CDR3 loop reads CASSSSGRSTDTQYF. CDR3 nucleotide sequence: TGTGCCAGCAGTTCTAGCGGGAGAAGCACAGATACGCAGTATTTT. The chain combines TRBV12-3 or TRBV12-4 with TRBJ2-3, with 10 bases that match TRBD2. This CDR3 has 15 residues. V lost 4 bases and J lost 0; bases outside the gene matches: 1.

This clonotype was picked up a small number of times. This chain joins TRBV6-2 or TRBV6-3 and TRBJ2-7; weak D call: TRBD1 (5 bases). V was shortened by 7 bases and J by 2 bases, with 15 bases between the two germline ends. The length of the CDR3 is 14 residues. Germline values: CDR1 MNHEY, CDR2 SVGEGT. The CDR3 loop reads CASTFPTATYEQYF. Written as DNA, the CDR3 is TGTGCCAGCACTTTCCCGACAGCTACCTACGAGCAGTACTTC.